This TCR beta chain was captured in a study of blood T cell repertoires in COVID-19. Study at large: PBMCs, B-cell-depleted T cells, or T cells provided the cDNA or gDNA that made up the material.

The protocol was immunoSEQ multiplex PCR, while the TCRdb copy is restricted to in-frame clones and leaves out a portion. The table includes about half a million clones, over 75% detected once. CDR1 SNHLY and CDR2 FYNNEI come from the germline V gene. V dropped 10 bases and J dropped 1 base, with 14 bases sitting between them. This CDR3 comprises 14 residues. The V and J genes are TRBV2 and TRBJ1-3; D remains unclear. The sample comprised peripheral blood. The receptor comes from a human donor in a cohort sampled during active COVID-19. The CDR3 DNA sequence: TGTGCCACCCAAGGAGGGCTTTCTGGAAACACCATATATTTT. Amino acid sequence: CATQGGLSGNTIYF.